Here is one T cell receptor (beta chain) with its context. The antigen remains undetermined. Each CDR3 protein is one row after TCRdb ran MiXCR on the 5' RACE reads. This table has a few hundred thousand distinct CDR3 sequences, about 20% appearing once. CDR1 is SEHNR, CDR2 FQNEAQ, per germline (reference sequence). CDR3 length: 15 amino acids. V shed 5 bases and J shed 5 bases, with 19 bases lying between them. The entry originates in a study of T-cell memory formation after mild COVID-19. Notes on the study in general: Later expanders leaned toward CD4+, whereas clones contracting from day 15 to 85 were balanced CD4/CD8. The CD4+ clones that contracted clustered mainly within CM and EM, and the CD8+ clones concentrated in EMRA.

Sequencing was done on a sample of PBMCs or a T cell subset sorted from them (not recorded which). The receptor's source is a man between 18 and 29 years old who had mild COVID-19 (a few samples of this study predate the infection). Cell type and time point are not known. V is TRBV7-9 and J is TRBJ2-7, with a possible D match to TRBD2 (6 bases). This CDR3 is CASSAVQGGLHEQYF. In DNA, the CDR3 is TGTGCCAGCAGCGCCGTCCAGGGAGGCCTCCACGAGCAGTACTTC.